One TCR beta chain is described in this entry. Its cognate antigen has yet to be identified. No base-level quality is on record; no much larger clone is a single base apart. The data stem from a study of blood T cell repertoires in COVID-19 (TCRdb year 2020). With respect to the entire study: Samples covering the acute and convalescent phases of COVID-19 were provided by collaborators in the United States, Italy and Spain. Samples were obtained from the ongoing ImmuneRACE study (first 160 participants) and from about 1,300 subjects provided by 6 global collaborators. Deeply sampled blood TCRbeta repertoires from subjects exposed to, actively infected with, or recovered from COVID-19 were included in the dataset. Where available, HLA class I and class II types were obtained from metadata supplied by the sample provider rather than from assay-based typing. A freely available public database, intended as a resource for researchers studying the immune response to SARS-CoV-2, is where the repertoires were released. The prospective study material was composed of cDNA or gDNA derived from T cells, B-cell-depleted T cells, or PBMCs. A de-identified subject ID, COVID-19 status, age in years and sex were almost always included in the sample metadata. What the authors observed across the whole study: The quantity of clinical and demographic metadata differed by source and by participant and was supplied without curation.

Collaborating institutions collected whole blood in K2EDTA tubes following their own protocols. For TCRbeta analysis, collaborator samples were shipped as frozen whole blood, as isolated PBMCs, or as DNA extracted from either sample type. The immunoSEQ Assay, a bias-controlled multiplex PCR, was used to amplify TCRbeta CDR3 regions from genomic DNA. From the authors' description of their analysis: Within the assay, amplification of reference gene primers was used to estimate how many nucleated cells each sample contained. To quantify the absolute abundance of each unique TCRbeta CDR3 rearrangement, sequence reads were collapsed and filtered. For each sample, productive Simpson clonality was calculated by taking the square root of Simpson's diversity index across productive rearrangements. TCRdb took over this immuneACCESS table, retaining in-frame rearrangements with V and J assigned. Such tables are incomplete; in checked studies, under half of the missing clones stem from an unresolved V gene, and the remainder is unexplained. V and J calls and clone size are copied from that table; D and trimming were computed from the DNA. The sample profile shows 85,000 to 90,000 clones; roughly 90% of them were found once. The top ten constitute about 2.3% of the sample.

Sequencing was carried out using peripheral blood. The TCR was taken from a human donor with active COVID-19. The donor label of this sample is uncertain.

The DNA reads TGCGCCAGCAGCCCCGGGACAATTGACAATGAGCAGTTCTTC. It codes for CASSPGTIDNEQFF. The rearranged chain carries TRBV4-1 and TRBJ2-1, with TRBD1 as a weak D call on 6 bases. From cysteine to phenylalanine, the CDR3 is 14 amino acids long. The DNA shown is the 42-base CDR3, in frame from base 1. V drops 4 bases and J drops 5 bases, leaving 12 bases in between. CDR1 MGHRA and CDR2 YSYEKL are derived from the germline V gene.